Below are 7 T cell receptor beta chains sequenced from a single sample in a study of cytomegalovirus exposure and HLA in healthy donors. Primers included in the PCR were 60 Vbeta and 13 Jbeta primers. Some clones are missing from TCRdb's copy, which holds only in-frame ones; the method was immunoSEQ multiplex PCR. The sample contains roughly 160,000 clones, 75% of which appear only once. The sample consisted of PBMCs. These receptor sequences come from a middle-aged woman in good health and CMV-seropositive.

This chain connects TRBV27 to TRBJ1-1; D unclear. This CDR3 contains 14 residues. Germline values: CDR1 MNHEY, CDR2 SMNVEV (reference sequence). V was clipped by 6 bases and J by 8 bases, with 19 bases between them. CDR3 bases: TGTGCCAGCAGCGGGGTCAACTCGCGGCCCGAAGCTTTCTTT. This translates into CASSGVNSRPEAFF.

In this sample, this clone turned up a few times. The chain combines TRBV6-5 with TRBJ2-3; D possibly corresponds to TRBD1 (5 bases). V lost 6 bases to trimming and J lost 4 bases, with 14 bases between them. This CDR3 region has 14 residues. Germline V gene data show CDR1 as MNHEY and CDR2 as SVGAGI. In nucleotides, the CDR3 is TGTGCCAGCAGCAAAAGACAGAACCCAGATACGCAGTATTTT. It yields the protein CASSKRQNPDTQYF.

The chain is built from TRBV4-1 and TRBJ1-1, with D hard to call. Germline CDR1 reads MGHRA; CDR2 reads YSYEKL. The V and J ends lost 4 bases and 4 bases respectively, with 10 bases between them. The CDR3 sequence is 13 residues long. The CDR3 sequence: CASSLSGGTEAFF. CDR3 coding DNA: TGCGCCAGCAGCCTCTCCGGTGGCACTGAAGCTTTCTTT.

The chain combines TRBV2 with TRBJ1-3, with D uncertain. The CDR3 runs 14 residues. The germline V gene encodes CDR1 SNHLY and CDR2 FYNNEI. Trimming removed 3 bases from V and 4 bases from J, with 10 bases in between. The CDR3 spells CASSDIVEGNTIYF. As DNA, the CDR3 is TGTGCCAGCAGTGACATTGTTGAGGGAAACACCATATATTTT.

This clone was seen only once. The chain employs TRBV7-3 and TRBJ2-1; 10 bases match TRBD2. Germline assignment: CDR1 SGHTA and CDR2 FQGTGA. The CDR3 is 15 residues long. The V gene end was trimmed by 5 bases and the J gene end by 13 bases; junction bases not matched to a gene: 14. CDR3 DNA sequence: TGTGCCAGCAGCGTAGAGGCTTCGTGGACTAGCGGACAGTTCTTC. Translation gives CASSVEASWTSGQFF.

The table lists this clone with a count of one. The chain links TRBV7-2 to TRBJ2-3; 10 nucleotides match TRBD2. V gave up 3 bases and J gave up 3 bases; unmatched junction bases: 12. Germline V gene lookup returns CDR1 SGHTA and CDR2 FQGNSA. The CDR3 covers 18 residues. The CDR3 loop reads CASSLASGRSIGTDTQYF. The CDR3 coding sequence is TGTGCCAGCAGCTTGGCTAGCGGGAGATCGATTGGGACAGATACGCAGTATTTT.

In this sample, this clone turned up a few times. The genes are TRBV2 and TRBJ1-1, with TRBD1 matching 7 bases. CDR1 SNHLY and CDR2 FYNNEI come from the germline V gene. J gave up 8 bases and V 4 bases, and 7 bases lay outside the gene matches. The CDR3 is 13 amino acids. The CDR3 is CASSGQGVGEAFF. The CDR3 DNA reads TGTGCCAGCAGTGGTCAGGGGGTGGGGGAAGCTTTCTTT.